The clone carrying this T cell receptor (beta chain) was recorded at least ten times. Its specificity is not known. V dropped 6 bases and J dropped 1 base, with 15 bases sitting between them. The CDR3 covers 14 residues. The germline V gene has CDR1 DFQATT and CDR2 SNEGSKA (reference sequence). This sample was included in a study of glioma-infiltrating T cells. Points from the study as a whole: Very few CDR3 sequences were shared between tissue and blood. Tissue-blood divergence was below expectation in non-neoplastic patients, above in gliomas.

The iRepertoire nested amplicon-rescue multiplex PCR amplified TCR alpha and beta CDR3s from RNA. One-step reverse transcription and amplification started from roughly 100-400 ng of tissue mRNA or PBMC total RNA. TCRdb independently ran MiXCR on the multiplex PCR reads; one entry per CDR3 protein. Of approximately 130,000 distinct CDR3 sequences listed, 20% to 25% are singletons. Sequenced sample: glioma tissue, nonneoplastic brain tissue, or PBMCs (not recorded which). The gene calls are TRBV20-1 and TRBJ1-1; D remains unclear. The clonotype was recovered from a human donor with low-grade glioma or glioblastoma, undergoing nonglioma brain surgery, or in good health (not recorded which). The CDR3 DNA is TGCAGTGCACCTGACCGAGAGAAGAACACTGAAGCTTTCTTT. Protein product: CSAPDREKNTEAFF.